This T cell receptor (beta chain) is from a study of CD8 T cells in Susac syndrome. Blood CD8+ and CD4+ T cells underwent high-throughput TCR beta sequencing. The patients who served as multiple sclerosis controls were treatment-naive and had stable or active relapsing-remitting disease that fulfilled the revised McDonald criteria. TEMRA cells were FACS-enriched, with CD8+ and CD4+ T cells isolated negatively. Random hexamers were used to reverse transcribe the RNA input (about 0.5 to 1 ug). Multiplex PCR with immunoSEQ amplified the TCR beta CDR3 across 54 Vbeta and 13 Jbeta. MiXCR, applied by TCRdb to the immunoSEQ multiplex PCR reads, yields one record per CDR3 protein. The data show approximately 80,000 distinct CDR3 sequences, more than 85% seen once. V shed 0 bases and J shed 5 bases, with 7 bases lying between them. From germline, CDR1 is DFQATT and CDR2 SNEGSKA (reference sequence). This CDR3 contains 13 residues.

The gene calls are TRBV20-1 and TRBJ2-2, with D uncertain. The sequencing sample was made of CD8+ T cells from PBMCs. This clonotype originated in a human donor with multiple sclerosis. The CDR3 DNA follows: TGCAGTGCTAGAGACCCCGGAACCGGGGAGCTGTTTTTT. Translation gives CSARDPGTGELFF.